These T cell receptor beta chains were read from a single sample in a study of Ad26.COV2.S vaccination and SARS-CoV-2 variants. Only in-frame clones appear in the TCRdb table, and some are missing; sequencing was by immunoSEQ multiplex PCR. The sample has fewer than 500,000 clones, around 90% seen once; the top ten hold roughly 3.9%. The sample in question was peripheral blood, obtained in a trial of Ad26.COV2.S vaccine versus placebo. All receptors derive from a person aged 18-60 years who received the Ad26.COV2.S COVID-19 vaccine or a placebo. Each CDR3 is given without its conserved first and last residue.

V gene	J gene	CDR3 protein
TRBV7-9	TRBJ2-1	ASSLASSTLSSDEQF
TRBV7-9	TRBJ2-6	ASNKGSGANVLT
TRBV28	TRBJ1-5	ASSFSSGARGQPQH
TRBV28	TRBJ1-1	ASSSPGRHTEAF
TRBV14	TRBJ1-1	ASSQDIRSNTEAF
TRBV29-1	TRBJ1-4	SAKTPTNEKLF
TRBV27	TRBJ2-1	ASSRNRDIANNEQF
TRBV7-9	TRBJ2-7	ASSLPVGDTSYEQY
TRBV19	TRBJ2-1	ASTPGTDLYNEQF
TRBV7-9	TRBJ2-1	ASSLRESHNEQF
TRBV7-8	TRBJ2-2	ASSLLVGTGELF
TRBV7-2	TRBJ2-3	ASSLGVAGGPTDTQY
TRBV5-6	TRBJ2-1	ASSWASGYNEQF
TRBV27	TRBJ2-1	ASSLTNSYNEQF
TRBV20-1	TRBJ2-1	SASRSGKGDEQF
TRBV15	TRBJ1-5	ATSREDSPHQPQH
TRBV6-2/TRBV6-3	TRBJ2-7	ASTPTGTYEQY
TRBV28	TRBJ2-3	ASSFRRERLDTQY
TRBV6-5	TRBJ2-2	ASRRDRDTGELF
TRBV6-5	TRBJ2-7	ASSYSSGSPYEQY
TRBV25-1	TRBJ1-4	ASRVGGKLF
TRBV7-3	TRBJ2-7	ASSLGPGTGHYEQY
TRBV6-2/TRBV6-3	TRBJ2-1	ASSPPLAGTGGSGRYNEQF
TRBV4-3	TRBJ2-5	ASSQALAGGVQETQY
TRBV2	TRBJ2-3	ATKTGGGTDTQY
TRBV7-9	TRBJ1-3	ASNGFRSGNTIY
TRBV20-1	TRBJ1-5	SASPGQGTWQPQH
TRBV7-9	TRBJ1-1	ASSLARGSFTEAF
TRBV7-3	TRBJ2-3	ASSRDRFTDTQY
TRBV7-2	TRBJ1-2	ASSLAQVGGYT
TRBV28	TRBJ2-7	ASSWGPNRENGEQY
TRBV29-1	TRBJ1-1	SVYGQLNTEAF
TRBV5-5	TRBJ2-2	ASSPRTGTGELF
TRBV11-3	TRBJ1-1	ASSPGGVDTEAF
TRBV4-3	TRBJ2-1	ASSQDLGLSRSQF
TRBV4-2	TRBJ1-5	ASSQGTNSNQPQH
TRBV28	TRBJ2-7	ASTRDAHEQY
TRBV24-1	TRBJ2-7	ATSEGTSGKDYEQY
TRBV2	TRBJ1-3	AAHRDSGNTIY
TRBV10-3	TRBJ2-3	AIAEGREVTDTQY
TRBV5-5	TRBJ2-5	ASTRYAIQETQY
TRBV2	TRBJ1-4	ASRGREKLF
TRBV7-2	TRBJ2-3	ASSSGGGRADTQY
TRBV10-3	TRBJ2-3	AISESAVNVDTQY
TRBV13	TRBJ2-3	ASSLGGDTQY
TRBV5-6	TRBJ1-1	ASSLRSIALTEAF
TRBV28	TRBJ1-5	ASSLGRAGGGERRQPQH
TRBV5-1	TRBJ1-2	ASSLGTGNYGYT
TRBV5-4	TRBJ1-2	ASSLISQGFGYT
TRBV9	TRBJ1-1	ASSVGTGHTEAF
TRBV30	TRBJ1-5	AWSFPGGEVYQPQH
TRBV6-4	TRBJ2-1	ASSATSGSIYEQF
TRBV7-2	TRBJ2-7	ASSSPLAGLYEQY
TRBV4-1	TRBJ1-2	ASSRAGQNNYGYT
TRBV28	TRBJ1-2	ASSPAGQGLYGYT
TRBV6-5	TRBJ1-2	ASSRPGKDNYGYT
TRBV10-3	TRBJ2-5	ATSPREAGTSGSGETQY
TRBV2	TRBJ2-1	ASNPTGTEQF